This T cell receptor (beta chain) was profiled in a study of OX40 agonist ivuxolimab in advanced cancers. Overall study context: Ivuxolimab was administered intravenously to patients at 0.01 to 10 mg/kg every 2 weeks. Mean age around 60 years, range 23 to 79; 82.7% male.

Exclusion applied to patients with autoimmune disease history or systemic immunosuppression. The table lists this clone with a count of one. Using immunoSEQ multiplex PCR, the repertoire was profiled, and TCRdb retains in-frame clones only, with some absent. The profile shows around 39,000 clones, more than 60% of them singletons. The sequences come from CD4+ or CD8+ T cells sorted from blood, collected in a trial of the OX40 agonist ivuxolimab. The sequence derives from an adult with an advanced solid tumor such as melanoma, head and neck, liver or kidney cancer.

The CDR3 coding sequence is TGTGCCAGCAGCAAAGGGATAGGACAGGGAGGGACTGAAGCTTTCTTT. It encodes CASSKGIGQGGTEAFF. The chain links TRBV21-1 to TRBJ1-1; no DNA check was done on the table's D call, TRBD1. TRBV21-1 is listed as a pseudogene. The CDR3 is made up of 16 amino acids.